Listed here is a single TCR beta chain. Its antigen is not identified. CDR1 and CDR2 from the germline V gene are MDHEN and SYDVKM. CDR3 length equals 14 residues. Trimming took 6 bases from V and 8 from J; bases not matched to a gene: 12. TCRdb keeps only in-frame clones here, not all; method: immunoSEQ multiplex PCR. This sample yields fewer than 400,000 clones, of which approximately 79% are seen a single time; about a tenth belongs to the top ten. All of the donors resided in Nashville, Tennessee, and each was a Caucasian adult. Both subsets, CD45RA+ naive and CD45RA-negative memory, were split from the CD4+ cells. This specimen comes from a study of shared clonotypes between healthy human individuals. General observations from the study: Some naive CD4 clonotypes, around 5%, turned up in common across a few donors. Unshared clonotypes carried lower generation probabilities than those common to all four donors.

This rearrangement joins TRBV28 to TRBJ1-2, with 7 bases matching TRBD1. This receptor was obtained from a man in his thirties or forties in good health. Sequencing input: memory CD4+ T cells sorted from blood. Subset denoted: CD45RA-negative fraction. The CDR3 here is CASSPTGAIGGYTF. The CDR3 DNA reads as TGTGCCAGCAGCCCTACAGGGGCTATCGGGGGCTACACCTTC.